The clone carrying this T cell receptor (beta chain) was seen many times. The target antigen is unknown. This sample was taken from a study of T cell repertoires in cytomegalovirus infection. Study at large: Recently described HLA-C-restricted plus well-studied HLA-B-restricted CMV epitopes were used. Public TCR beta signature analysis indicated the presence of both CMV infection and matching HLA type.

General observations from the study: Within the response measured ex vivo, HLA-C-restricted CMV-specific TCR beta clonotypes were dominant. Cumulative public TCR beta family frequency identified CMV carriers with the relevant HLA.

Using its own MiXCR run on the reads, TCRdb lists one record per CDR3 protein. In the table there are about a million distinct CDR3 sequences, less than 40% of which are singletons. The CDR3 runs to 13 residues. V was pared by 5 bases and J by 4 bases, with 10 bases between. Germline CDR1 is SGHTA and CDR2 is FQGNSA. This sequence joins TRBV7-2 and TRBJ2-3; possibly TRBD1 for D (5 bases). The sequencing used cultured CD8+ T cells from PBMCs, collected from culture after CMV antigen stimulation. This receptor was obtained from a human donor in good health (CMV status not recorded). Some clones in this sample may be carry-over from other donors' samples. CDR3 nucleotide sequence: TGTGCCAGCAGCATACCAGGGCCAGATACGCAGTATTTT. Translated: CASSIPGPDTQYF.